This T cell receptor beta chain was documented in a study of cytomegalovirus exposure and HLA in healthy donors. V lost 6 bases and J 4 bases, leaving 19 bases between the germline ends. This CDR3 comprises 15 residues. Germline CDR1 is SQVTM and CDR2 is ANQGSEA. For this clone: Its cognate antigen is unknown.

60 Vbeta and 13 Jbeta primers were used in PCR. Produced via immunoSEQ multiplex PCR; TCRdb's table is partial and in-frame only. The repertoire includes some 140,000 clones, around three quarters of them detected once, and about 4% sits in the top ten. Findings and limits, study-wide: The classifier reportedly diagnosed cytomegalovirus status with high specificity and sensitivity. Rare TCR sequences dominated, though some public TCRs recurred in many donors. Later analysis suggested links between common viral pathogens and several top significant clusters.

The sample comprised PBMCs. The receptor was derived from a woman aged 40 to 49 in good health and CMV-seronegative. J is TRBJ1-3 and V is TRBV29-1; D perhaps matches TRBD1 (6 bases). In nucleotides, the CDR3 is TGCAGCGTGAACCAGGGGCTTTCGGGAGGAAACACCATATATTTT. This translates into CSVNQGLSGGNTIYF.